This T cell receptor beta chain was observed in a study of human T cells and chemical hapten exposure. Study context: The sensitizer, 2% DPC, was used on around 2 cm by around 2 cm of upper inner arm skin.

This clonotype was observed at least ten times. Its antigen is not known. Overall study results and limits: While controls formed fewer of them, expanded TCRs formed significantly more large CDR3 similarity clusters.

In TCRdb, the RACE reads were re-called with MiXCR into one record per CDR3 protein. The sample records hundreds of thousands of distinct CDR3 sequences, roughly 6.3% being singletons. Time point indicated: patch test 2, 6 weeks after DPC sensitization. Sample treatment: therapeutic diphenylcyclopropenone sensitization with weekly scalp DPC. Every patch test was put on after a blood sample was taken. Alopecia patients, 18 to 70 years old and DPC-suitable, served as donors. Unmatched junction bases numbered 9, after V lost 5 bases and J lost 8 bases. CDR1 is PRHDT and CDR2 is FYEKMQ in the germline V gene (reference sequence). This CDR3 comprises 14 residues.

This material consisted of whole blood, taken in connection with sensitization to the hapten diphenylcyclopropenone (DPC). This chain uses TRBV13 with TRBJ2-1; 7 nucleotides agree with TRBD2. This receptor was obtained from a woman aged 18-29 years with alopecia areata. Some clones in this sample may be carry-over from other donors' samples. The CDR3 sequence: CASSRTRPSHEQFF. CDR3 sequence (DNA): TGTGCCAGCAGCCGGACTAGACCCTCACATGAGCAGTTCTTC.